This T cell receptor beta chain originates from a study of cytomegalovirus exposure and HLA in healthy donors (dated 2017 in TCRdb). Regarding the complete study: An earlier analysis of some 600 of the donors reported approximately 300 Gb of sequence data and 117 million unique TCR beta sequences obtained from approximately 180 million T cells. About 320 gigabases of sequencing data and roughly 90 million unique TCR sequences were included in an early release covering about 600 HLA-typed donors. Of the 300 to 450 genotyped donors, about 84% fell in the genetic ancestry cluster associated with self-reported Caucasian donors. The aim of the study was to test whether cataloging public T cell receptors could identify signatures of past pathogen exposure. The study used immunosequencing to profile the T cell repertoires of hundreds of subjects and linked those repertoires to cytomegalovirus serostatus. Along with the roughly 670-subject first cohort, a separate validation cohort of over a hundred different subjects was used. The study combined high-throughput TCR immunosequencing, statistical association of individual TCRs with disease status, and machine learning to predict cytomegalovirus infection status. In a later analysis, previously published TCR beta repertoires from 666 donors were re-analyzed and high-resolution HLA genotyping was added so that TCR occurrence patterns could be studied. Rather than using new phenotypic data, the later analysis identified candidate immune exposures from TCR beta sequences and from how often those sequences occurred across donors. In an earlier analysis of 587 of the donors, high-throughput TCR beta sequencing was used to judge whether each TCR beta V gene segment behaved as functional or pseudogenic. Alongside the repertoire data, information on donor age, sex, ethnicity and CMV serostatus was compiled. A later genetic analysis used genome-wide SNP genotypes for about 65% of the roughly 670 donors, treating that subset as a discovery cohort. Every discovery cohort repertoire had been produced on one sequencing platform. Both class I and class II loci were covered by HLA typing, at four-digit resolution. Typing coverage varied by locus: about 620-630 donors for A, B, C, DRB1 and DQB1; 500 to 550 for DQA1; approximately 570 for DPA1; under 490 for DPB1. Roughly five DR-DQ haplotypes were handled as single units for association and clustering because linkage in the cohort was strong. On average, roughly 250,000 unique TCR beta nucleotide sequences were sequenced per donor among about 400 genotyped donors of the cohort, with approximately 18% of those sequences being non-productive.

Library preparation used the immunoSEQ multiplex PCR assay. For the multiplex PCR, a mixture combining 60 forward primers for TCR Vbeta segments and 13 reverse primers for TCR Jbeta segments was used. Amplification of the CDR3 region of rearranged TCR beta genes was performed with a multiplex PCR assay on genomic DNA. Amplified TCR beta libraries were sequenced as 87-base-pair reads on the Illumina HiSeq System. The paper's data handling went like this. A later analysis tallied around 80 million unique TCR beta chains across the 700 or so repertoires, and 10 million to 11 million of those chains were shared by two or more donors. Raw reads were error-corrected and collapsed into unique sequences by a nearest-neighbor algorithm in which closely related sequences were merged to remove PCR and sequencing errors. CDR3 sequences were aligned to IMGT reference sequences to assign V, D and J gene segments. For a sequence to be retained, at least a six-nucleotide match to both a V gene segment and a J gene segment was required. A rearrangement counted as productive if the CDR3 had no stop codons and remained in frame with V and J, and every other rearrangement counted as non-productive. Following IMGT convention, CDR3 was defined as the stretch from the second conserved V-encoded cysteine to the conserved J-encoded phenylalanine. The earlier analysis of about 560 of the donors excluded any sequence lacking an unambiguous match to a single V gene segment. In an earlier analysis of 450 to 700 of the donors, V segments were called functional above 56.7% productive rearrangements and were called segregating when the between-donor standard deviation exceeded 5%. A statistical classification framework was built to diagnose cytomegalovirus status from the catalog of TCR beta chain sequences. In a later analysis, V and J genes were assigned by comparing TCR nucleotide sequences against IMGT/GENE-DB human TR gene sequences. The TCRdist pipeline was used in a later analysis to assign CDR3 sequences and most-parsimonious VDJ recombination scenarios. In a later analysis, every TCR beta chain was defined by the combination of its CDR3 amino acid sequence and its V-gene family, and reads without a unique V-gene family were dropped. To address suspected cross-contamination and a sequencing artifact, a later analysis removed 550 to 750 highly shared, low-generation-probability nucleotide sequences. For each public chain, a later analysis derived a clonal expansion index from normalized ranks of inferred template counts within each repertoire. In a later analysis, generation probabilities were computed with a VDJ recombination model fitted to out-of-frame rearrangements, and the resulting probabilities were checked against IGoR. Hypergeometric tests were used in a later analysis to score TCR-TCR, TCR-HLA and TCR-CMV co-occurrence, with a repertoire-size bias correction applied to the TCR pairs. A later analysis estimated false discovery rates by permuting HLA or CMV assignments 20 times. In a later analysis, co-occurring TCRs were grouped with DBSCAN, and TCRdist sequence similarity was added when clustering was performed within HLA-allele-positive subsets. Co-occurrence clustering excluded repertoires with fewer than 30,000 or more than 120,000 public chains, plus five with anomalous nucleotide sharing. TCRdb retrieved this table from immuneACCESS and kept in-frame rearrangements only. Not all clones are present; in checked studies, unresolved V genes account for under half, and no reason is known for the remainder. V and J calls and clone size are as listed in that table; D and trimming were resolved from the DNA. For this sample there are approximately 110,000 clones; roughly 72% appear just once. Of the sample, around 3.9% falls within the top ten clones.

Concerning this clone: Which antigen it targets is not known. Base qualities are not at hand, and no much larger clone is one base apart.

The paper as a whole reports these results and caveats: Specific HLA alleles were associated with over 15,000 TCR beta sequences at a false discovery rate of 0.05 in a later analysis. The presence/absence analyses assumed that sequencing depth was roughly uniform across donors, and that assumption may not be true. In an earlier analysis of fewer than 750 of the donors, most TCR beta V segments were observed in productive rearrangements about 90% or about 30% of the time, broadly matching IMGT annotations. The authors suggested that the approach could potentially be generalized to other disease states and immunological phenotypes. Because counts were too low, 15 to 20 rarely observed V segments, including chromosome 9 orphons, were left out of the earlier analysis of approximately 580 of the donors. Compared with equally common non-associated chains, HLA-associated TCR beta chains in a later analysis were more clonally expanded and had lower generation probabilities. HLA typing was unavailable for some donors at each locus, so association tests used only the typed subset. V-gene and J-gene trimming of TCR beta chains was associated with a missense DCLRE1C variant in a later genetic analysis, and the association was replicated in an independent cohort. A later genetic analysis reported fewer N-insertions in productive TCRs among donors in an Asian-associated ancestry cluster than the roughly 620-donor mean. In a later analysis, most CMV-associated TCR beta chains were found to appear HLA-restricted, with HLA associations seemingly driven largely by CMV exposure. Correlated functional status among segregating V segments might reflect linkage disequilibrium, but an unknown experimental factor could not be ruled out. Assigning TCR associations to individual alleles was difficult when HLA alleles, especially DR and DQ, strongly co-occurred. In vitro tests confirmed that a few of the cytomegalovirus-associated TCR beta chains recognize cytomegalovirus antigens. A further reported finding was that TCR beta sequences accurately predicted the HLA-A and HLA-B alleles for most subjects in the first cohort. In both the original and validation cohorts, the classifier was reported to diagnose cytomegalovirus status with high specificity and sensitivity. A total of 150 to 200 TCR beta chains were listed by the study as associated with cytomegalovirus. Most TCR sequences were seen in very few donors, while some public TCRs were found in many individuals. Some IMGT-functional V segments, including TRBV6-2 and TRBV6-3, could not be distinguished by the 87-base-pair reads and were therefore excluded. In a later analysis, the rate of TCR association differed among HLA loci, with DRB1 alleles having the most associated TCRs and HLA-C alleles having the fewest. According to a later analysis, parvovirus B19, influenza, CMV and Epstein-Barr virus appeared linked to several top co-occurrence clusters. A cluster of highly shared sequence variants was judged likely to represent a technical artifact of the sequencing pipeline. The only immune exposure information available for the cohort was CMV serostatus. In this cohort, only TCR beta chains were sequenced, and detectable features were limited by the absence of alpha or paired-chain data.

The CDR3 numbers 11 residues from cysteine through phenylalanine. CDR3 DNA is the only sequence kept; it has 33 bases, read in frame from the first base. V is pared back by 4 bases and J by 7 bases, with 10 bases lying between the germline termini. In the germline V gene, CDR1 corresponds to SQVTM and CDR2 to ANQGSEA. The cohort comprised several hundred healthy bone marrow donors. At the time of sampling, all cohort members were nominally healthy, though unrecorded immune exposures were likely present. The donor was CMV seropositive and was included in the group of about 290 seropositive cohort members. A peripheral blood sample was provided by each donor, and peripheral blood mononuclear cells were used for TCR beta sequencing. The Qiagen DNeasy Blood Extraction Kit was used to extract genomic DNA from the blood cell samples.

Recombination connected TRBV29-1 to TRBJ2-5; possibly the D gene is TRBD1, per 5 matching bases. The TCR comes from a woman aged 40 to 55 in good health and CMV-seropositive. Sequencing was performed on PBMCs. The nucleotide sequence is TGCAGCGTTGGACAGTCAGGGACCCAGTACTTC. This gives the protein CSVGQSGTQYF.